The sequence of this T cell receptor beta chain was determined in a study of human T cells and chemical hapten exposure. The J segment lost 2 bases and the V segment lost 4 bases, leaving 2 bases of the junction unmatched. The CDR3 is 14 residues long. Germline CDR1 and CDR2: SGHRS and YFSETQ. A note on this clonotype: Its antigen is unidentified.

TCRdb reanalysed the RACE reads using MiXCR and keeps one entry per CDR3 protein. This sample has 140,000 or so distinct CDR3 sequences; roughly 10% occur once, and the top ten carry around 1.4%. Broader study findings: While controls formed fewer of them, expanded TCRs formed significantly more large CDR3 similarity clusters. Following DPC sensitization, TCRs present above 1 in 1000 frequency showed no change.

As for time point: patch test 2, 6 weeks after DPC sensitization. Treatment reported: therapeutic diphenylcyclopropenone sensitization with weekly scalp DPC. Patients had alopecia, were aged 18 to 70, and were not pregnant. Extraction of total RNA was performed on unfractionated whole blood. This TCR derives from a woman aged 45-59 years with alopecia areata. Some clones in this sample may be carry-over from other donors' samples. Material: whole blood, obtained in connection with sensitization to the hapten diphenylcyclopropenone (DPC). The V gene is TRBV5-1, the J gene TRBJ1-1; TRBD1 aligns across 10 bases. The CDR3 bases are TGCGCCAGCAGCCGACAGGGGGCCAACACTGAAGCTTTCTTT. It yields the protein CASSRQGANTEAFF.